This T cell receptor (beta chain) originates from a study of T cell clonotyping in hematopoietic cell transplantation. Method: immunoSEQ multiplex PCR; TCRdb's copy keeps in-frame clones and lacks some. The table shows 12,000 to 15,000 clones, with about nine tenths occurring only once. Findings and limits, study-wide: Broader posttransplant TCR repertoire diversity was predicted by graft donor and pretransplant recipient Inverse Simpson Index values. Few recipient clonotypes overlapped donors; over 95% were de novo at given depth. Cells were unsorted, so CD4 and CD8 contributions were not separated.

The CDR3 is made up of 13 amino acids. The germline CDR1 and CDR2 sequences are LGHNA and YSLEER. Trimming cost V 4 bases and J 4 bases, with 9 bases left between them. Of note for this clone: Antigen unknown.

The sequence was obtained from a male patient aged 45-60 years who had an allogeneic stem cell transplant from an unrelated donor, so T cells may come from the graft donor. Some clones in this sample may be carry-over from other donors' samples. Sequenced material: PBMCs, taken 100 days after allogeneic stem cell transplant. The gene calls are TRBV4-3 and TRBJ2-3, with D tentatively TRBD1 or TRBD2 (6 bases each). CDR3 amino acids: CASSLRGADTQYF. The CDR3 region has the DNA TGCGCCAGCAGCCTAAGGGGGGCAGATACGCAGTATTTT.